The 28 T cell receptor beta chains given below trace back to one sample, sequenced in a study of T cells in Graves' hyperthyroidism and ophthalmopathy. Amplification of TCR beta CDR3 regions was performed using RNA transcripts as template. The primer set for the first-round RT-PCR of the TCR CDR3 was HTBI. MiXCR, run by TCRdb on the multiplex PCR reads, gives a single entry per CDR3 protein. Among about 510,000 distinct CDR3 sequences listed, 12% to 15% were seen once. Sequencing was performed on blood. These receptors all stem from a woman aged 40 to 50 with Graves' hyperthyroidism.

The CDR3 sequence is CASSPQGQLNEKLFF. CDR3 in DNA: TGTGCCAGCTCACCACAGGGACAGCTAAATGAAAAACTGTTTTTT. V usage is TRBV18 and J usage is TRBJ1-4; 7 nucleotides agree with TRBD1. The germline V gene encodes CDR1 KGHSH and CDR2 LQKENI. J lost 5 bases, V lost 1 base, and 4 bases had no gene match. The CDR3 consists of 15 residues.

This clonotype was seen a few times. J is TRBJ2-3 and V is TRBV10-3; 16 bases match TRBD2. This CDR3 has 14 residues. V gave up 2 bases and J gave up 12 bases; unmatched junction bases: 2. The V gene's germline CDR1 is ENHRY and CDR2 SYGVKD. CDR3 coding DNA: TGTGCCATCAGTGAGGGGACTAGCGGGAGGGCCCAGTATTTT. It encodes CAISEGTSGRAQYF.

A few counts support this clonotype. Possible read error: a much larger clone is one base away. In DNA form, the CDR3 reads TGTGCCAGCGGTCCCAGGACAGGAAAGGGGGACTATGGCTACACCTTC. Encoded protein: CASGPRTGKGDYGYTF. J is TRBJ1-2 and V is TRBV28, with TRBD1 matching 7 bases. The ends lost 8 bases at V and 3 bases at J; junction bases unmatched: 15. From germline, CDR1 is MDHEN and CDR2 SYDVKM. This CDR3 spans 16 amino acids.

Many counts were recorded for this clonotype. V gene TRBV28 combines with J gene TRBJ1-3; 10 positions match TRBD1. The CDR3 is 16 amino acids. CDR1 and CDR2 (germline): MDHEN, SYDVKM. The V and J ends lost 6 bases and 3 bases, in that order; junction bases with no gene match: 8. CDR3 coding DNA: TGTGCCAGCAGAAGAGAGACAGGGGGCAATGGAAACACCATATATTTT. Translated, it gives CASRRETGGNGNTIYF.

This clonotype occurred many times. V is TRBV15 and J is TRBJ1-1; TRBD1 matches 9 bases. The CDR3 runs to 14 residues. Germline CDR1 LNHNV, CDR2 YYDKDF (reference sequence). The junction had 5 bases not matched to a gene; V was cut back by 5 bases and J by 4 bases. CDR3 sequence reads: CATSVRTGATEAFF. The DNA of the CDR3 is TGTGCCACCAGCGTAAGGACAGGGGCCACTGAAGCTTTCTTT.

The V call is TRBV7-2, the J call TRBJ2-2, with D possibly being TRBD1 (6 bases). Germline V gives CDR1 SGHTA, CDR2 FQGNSA. V dropped 4 bases and J dropped 5 bases, with 17 bases sitting between them. The CDR3 runs to 16 residues. As DNA, the CDR3 is TGTGCCAGCAGCTCGTACAGGGTTTCCACAACCGGGGAGCTGTTTTTT. It is translated as CASSSYRVSTTGELFF.

This clonotype was counted a few times. CDR3 in DNA: TGTGCCAGTAGTATAGGTGGATCGGCGGCAGCTTCGGGGGAGCTGTTTTTT. It is translated as CASSIGGSAAASGELFF. The rearrangement links TRBV19 to TRBJ2-2; D remains ambiguous. V gave up 1 base and J gave up 8 bases, with 20 bases separating them. Germline CDR1 and CDR2: LNHDA and SQIVND (reference sequence). The CDR3 has 17 amino acids.

V gene TRBV30 combines with J gene TRBJ2-2; D not certain. CDR3 length: 15 residues. From germline, CDR1 is GTSNPN and CDR2 SVGIG (reference sequence). V was trimmed by 0 bases and J by 5 bases, leaving 13 bases between them. The CDR3 region is CAWSVWSGLTGELFF. In DNA form, the CDR3 reads TGTGCCTGGAGTGTATGGTCCGGTCTAACCGGGGAGCTGTTTTTT. Variable domain in full (rest from reference TRBV30 and TRBJ2-2): SQTIHQWPATLVQPVGSPLSLECTVEGTSNPNLYWYRQAAGRGLQLLFYSVGIGQISSEVPQNLSASRPQDRQFILSSKKLLLSDSGFYLCAWSVWSGLTGELFFGEGSRLTVL.

This clonotype has at least ten counts. This chain connects TRBV12-3 or TRBV12-4 to TRBJ2-2, with D hard to call. This CDR3 contains 13 residues. Trimming stripped 8 bases from V and 5 bases from J, with 12 bases between. CDR3 region: CASHRGLTGELFF. CDR3 DNA sequence: TGTGCCAGCCACCGTGGGCTGACCGGGGAGCTGTTTTTT.

The chain recombines TRBV19 with TRBJ2-3; unclear D gene. Trimming stripped 8 bases from V and 2 bases from J, with 8 bases between. CDR1 LNHDA and CDR2 SQIVND come from the germline V gene (reference sequence). CDR3 length equals 12 residues. As DNA, the CDR3 is TGTGCCAGTGAGAGCCACACAGATACGCAGTATTTT. Translated: CASESHTDTQYF.

Comment on this clonotype: An end of the junction does not agree with germline; a read error may underlie this. This sequence joins TRBV7-2 and TRBJ2-1, with 10 bases matching TRBD2. There are 19 residues in the CDR3. CDR1 is SGHTA and CDR2 is FQGNSA in the germline V gene. CDR3: CASSSSTSGLSSSYNGQFF. DNA of the CDR3: TGTGCCAGCAGCTCCTCGACTAGCGGGCTATCGAGCTCCTACAATGGGCAGTTCTTC.

V and J are TRBV2 and TRBJ2-3; the D call may be TRBD1 or TRBD2 (6 bases each). Germline V gene sequence: CDR1 SNHLY, CDR2 FYNNEI. V was trimmed by 7 bases and J by 3 bases, leaving 11 bases between them. CDR3 length: 13 amino acids. CDR3 DNA: TGTGCCAGCAAGAGGGGGAGGACAGATACGCAGTATTTT. Amino acids: CASKRGRTDTQYF.

This clonotype was seen many times. This chain uses TRBV5-1 with TRBJ2-3; the D gene could be TRBD1 or TRBD2 (5 bases each). Germline CDR1 is SGHRS and CDR2 is YFSETQ. V was trimmed by 1 base and J by 6 bases, leaving 15 bases between them. This CDR3 has 15 amino acids. The CDR3 region has the DNA TGCGCCAGCAGCTTGCTGGGGGTAGAAGGGGATACGCAGTATTTT. This codes for CASSLLGVEGDTQYF.

The genes are TRBV5-6 and TRBJ1-6; D not certain. V was shortened by 0 bases and J by 7 bases, with 11 bases between the two germline ends. Germline loops: CDR1 SGHDT, CDR2 YYEEEE. CDR3 size: 15 residues. The CDR3 DNA sequence: TGTGCCAGCAGCTTGGATTGGGGATACAATTCACCCCTCCACTTT. The encoded protein is CASSLDWGYNSPLHF.

A word on this clonotype: This may stem from a read error, because a much larger clone lies one nucleotide away. The V and J genes are TRBV20-1 and TRBJ2-7, with no clear D. The germline CDR1 and CDR2 sequences are DFQATT and SNEGSKA (reference sequence). The CDR3 is 12 residues long. The CDR3 coding sequence is TGCAGTGCTATGGTTGTAAAGGACGAGCAGTGCTTC. It specifies CSAMVVKDEQCF.

This clonotype was found many times. The rearrangement links TRBV12-3 or TRBV12-4 to TRBJ2-5; 7 bases agree with TRBD1. The CDR3 has 13 amino acids. V shed 5 bases, J shed 5 bases, and the junction held 5 bases outside the gene matches. In DNA form, the CDR3 reads TGTGCCAGCAGTGAACAGGGGACGGAGACCCAGTACTTC. Translated: CASSEQGTETQYF.

This clonotype was seen more than once but under ten times. The chain is built from TRBV29-1 and TRBJ1-1; D might be TRBD1 (5 bases). This CDR3 spans 12 amino acids. Per germline, CDR1 SQVTM and CDR2 ANQGSEA. V lost 4 bases and J 7 bases, leaving 13 bases between the germline ends. The CDR3 DNA reads TGCAGCGTTGTTAAGGGGTTCGATGAAGCTTTCTTT. Its protein product is CSVVKGFDEAFF.

The table lists this clonotype with many counts. V and J are TRBV12-5 and TRBJ2-1; either TRBD1 or TRBD2 may supply D (5 bases each). There are 14 residues in the CDR3. Trimming took 1 base from V and 6 from J, leaving 10 bases between them. Germline CDR1 reads LGHNT; CDR2 reads FRNRAP. The CDR3 reads CASGLEGRGNEQFF. The CDR3 DNA follows: TGTGCTAGTGGTTTGGAGGGACGTGGCAATGAGCAGTTCTTC.

On this clonotype itself: Just one base apart from a much larger clone, this may be a read error. The genes are TRBV5-1 and TRBJ2-7, with D possibly being TRBD2 (6 bases). The germline gives CDR1 SGHRS, CDR2 YFSETQ. The CDR3 is made up of 14 amino acids. CDR3 sequence (DNA): TGCGTCAGCAGCTACGGAGGGCCCTCCTACGAGCAGTACTTC. Translated, it gives CVSSYGGPSYEQYF.

This clonotype was found many times. The chain recombines TRBV27 with TRBJ2-3; a weak D match, TRBD2 (6 bases). This CDR3 region has 16 residues. Germline CDR1 and CDR2: MNHEY and SMNVEV (reference sequence). V was pared by 2 bases and J by 0 bases, with 12 bases between. The CDR3 coding sequence is TGTGCCAGCAGTTTACTAGCGTCCTTTAGCACAGATACGCAGTATTTT. Translation: CASSLLASFSTDTQYF.

The chain couples TRBV3-1 to TRBJ2-1, with 7 bases matching TRBD2. Gene TRBJ2-7 matches the end of the DNA better, so the J call may be wrong. CDR1 and CDR2 (germline): LGHDT, YNNKEL (reference sequence). The length of the CDR3 is 15 residues. This chain's CDR3 is CASSHSGNSYNEQYF. The DNA of the CDR3 is TGTGCCAGCAGCCACAGCGGGAACTCCTACAATGAGCAGTACTTC.

This clonotype was counted at least ten times. V is TRBV7-2 and J is TRBJ2-4; D remains ambiguous. The germline V gene has CDR1 SGHTA and CDR2 FQGNSA. The CDR3 spans 16 residues. V was clipped by 5 bases and J by 0 bases, with 14 bases between them. The CDR3 spells CASSPVADLAKNIQYF. CDR3 sequence (DNA): TGTGCCAGCAGCCCGGTGGCGGACCTAGCCAAAAACATTCAGTACTTC.

This clonotype was picked up a small number of times. The chain recombines TRBV4-1 with TRBJ2-7, with D perhaps being TRBD1 or TRBD2 (5 bases each). Trimming stripped 1 base from V and 4 bases from J, with 8 bases between. Germline CDR1 and CDR2: MGHRA and YSYEKL. CDR3 length: 13 residues. CDR3 nucleotide sequence: TGCGCCAGCAGCCAAGGGGGGTGGTACGAGCAGTACTTC. It specifies CASSQGGWYEQYF.

In its sample, this clonotype was seen many times. The rearrangement links TRBV6-1 to TRBJ2-1; TRBD2 agrees at 7 bases. J lost 0 bases, V lost 4 bases, and 9 bases had no gene match. This CDR3 region has 17 residues. Per germline, CDR1 MNHNS and CDR2 SASEGT. CDR3 region: CASSGGTSDSSYNEQFF. The CDR3, as DNA: TGTGCCAGCAGTGGGGGTACTAGCGATAGCTCCTACAATGAGCAGTTCTTC.

This clonotype was counted ten times or more. The chain combines TRBV11-2 with TRBJ2-5, with D tentatively TRBD2 (7 bases). The V end was cut by 5 bases, the J end by 4 bases, with 14 bases between. CDR3 length: 14 amino acids. Germline values: CDR1 SGHAT, CDR2 FQNNGV. The DNA of the CDR3 is TGTGCCAGCAGCATTGGGGGGGGCGGAGAGACCCAGTACTTC. It specifies CASSIGGGGETQYF.

CDR3 in DNA: TGCAGTGCTCCGGGACCAAGCAGCACCGGGGAGCTGTTTTTT. It translates to CSAPGPSSTGELFF. This sequence joins TRBV20-1 and TRBJ2-2; either TRBD1 or TRBD2 may supply D (5 bases each). This CDR3 contains 14 residues. The V gene lost 5 bases and the J gene lost 4 bases, with 14 bases spanning the gap. In germline, CDR1 is DFQATT, CDR2 SNEGSKA (reference sequence).

This clonotype was observed at least ten times. V is TRBV9 and J is TRBJ1-1; D remains unclear. The CDR3 runs 15 residues. CDR1 is SGDLS and CDR2 is YYNGEE in the germline V gene. V gave up 3 bases and J gave up 0 bases, with 12 bases separating them. CDR3 loop: CASSAHNELNTEAFF. CDR3 coding DNA: TGTGCCAGCAGCGCCCATAATGAGTTGAACACTGAAGCTTTCTTT.

This clonotype was counted many times. V and J are TRBV5-1 and TRBJ1-1; tentative D call: TRBD1 (6 bases). Germline loops: CDR1 SGHRS, CDR2 YFSETQ. The CDR3 runs to 14 residues. The germline V and J ends were trimmed by 3 bases and 1 base, with 10 bases remaining between them. In nucleotides, the CDR3 is TGCGCCAGCAGCTCAGGGACACAGAACACTGAAGCTTTCTTT. Translation: CASSSGTQNTEAFF.